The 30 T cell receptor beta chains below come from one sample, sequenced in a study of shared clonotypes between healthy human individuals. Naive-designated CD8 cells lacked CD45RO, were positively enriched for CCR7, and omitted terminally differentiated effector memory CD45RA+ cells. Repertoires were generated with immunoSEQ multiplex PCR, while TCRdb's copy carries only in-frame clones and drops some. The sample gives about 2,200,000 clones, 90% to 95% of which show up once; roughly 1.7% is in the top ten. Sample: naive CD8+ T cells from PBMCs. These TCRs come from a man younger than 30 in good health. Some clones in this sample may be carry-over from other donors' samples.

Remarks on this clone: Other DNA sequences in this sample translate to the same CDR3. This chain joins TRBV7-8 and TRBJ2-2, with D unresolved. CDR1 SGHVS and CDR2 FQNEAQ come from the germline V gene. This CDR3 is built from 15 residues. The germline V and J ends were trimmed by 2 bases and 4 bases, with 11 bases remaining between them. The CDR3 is CASSLYRVGTGELFF. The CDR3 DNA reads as TGTGCCAGCAGCTTATATCGGGTGGGCACCGGGGAGCTGTTTTTT.

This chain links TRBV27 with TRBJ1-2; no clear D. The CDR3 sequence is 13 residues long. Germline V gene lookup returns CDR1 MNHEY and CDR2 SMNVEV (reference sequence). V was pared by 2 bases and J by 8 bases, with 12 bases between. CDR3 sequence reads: CASSLEPSQGYTF. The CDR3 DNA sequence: TGTGCCAGCAGTTTAGAACCCTCTCAGGGCTACACCTTC.

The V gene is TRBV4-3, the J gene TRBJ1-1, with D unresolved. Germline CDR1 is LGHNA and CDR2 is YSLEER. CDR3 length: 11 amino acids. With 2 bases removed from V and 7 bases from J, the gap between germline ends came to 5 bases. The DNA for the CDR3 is TGCGCCAGCAGCCAAAGCGGTGAAGCTTTCTTT. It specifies CASSQSGEAFF.

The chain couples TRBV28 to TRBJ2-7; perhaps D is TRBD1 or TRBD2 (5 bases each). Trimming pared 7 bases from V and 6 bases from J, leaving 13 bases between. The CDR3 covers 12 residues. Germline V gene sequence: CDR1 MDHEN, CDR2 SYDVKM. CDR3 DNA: TGTGCCAGCAAGTTTGGGGGAAGCGAGCAGTACTTC. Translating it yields CASKFGGSEQYF.

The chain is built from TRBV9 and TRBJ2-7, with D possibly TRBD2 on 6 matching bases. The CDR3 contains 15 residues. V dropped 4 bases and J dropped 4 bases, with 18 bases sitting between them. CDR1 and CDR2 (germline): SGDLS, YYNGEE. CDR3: CASSPREIERYEQYF. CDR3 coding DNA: TGTGCCAGCAGCCCCCGGGAGATAGAAAGATACGAGCAGTACTTC.

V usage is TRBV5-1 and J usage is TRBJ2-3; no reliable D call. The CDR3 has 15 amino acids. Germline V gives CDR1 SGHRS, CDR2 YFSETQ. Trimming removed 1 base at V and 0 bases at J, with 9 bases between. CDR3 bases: TGCGCCAGCAGCTTGACAACACATAGCACAGATACGCAGTATTTT. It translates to CASSLTTHSTDTQYF.

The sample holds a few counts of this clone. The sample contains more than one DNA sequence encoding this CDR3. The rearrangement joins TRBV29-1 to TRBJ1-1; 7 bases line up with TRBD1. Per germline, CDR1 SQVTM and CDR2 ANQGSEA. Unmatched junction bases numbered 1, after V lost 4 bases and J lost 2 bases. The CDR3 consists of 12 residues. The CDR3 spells CSVGTGNTEAFF. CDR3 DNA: TGCAGCGTTGGGACAGGCAACACTGAAGCTTTCTTT.

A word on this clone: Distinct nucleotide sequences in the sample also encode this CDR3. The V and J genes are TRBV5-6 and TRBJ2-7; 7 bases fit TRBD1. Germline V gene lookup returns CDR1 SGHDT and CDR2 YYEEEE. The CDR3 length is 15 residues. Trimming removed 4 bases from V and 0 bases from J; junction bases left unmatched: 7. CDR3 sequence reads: CASSLGTASSYEQYF. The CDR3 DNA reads TGTGCCAGCAGCCTCGGGACAGCCTCCTCCTACGAGCAGTACTTC.

The CDR3 nucleotides read TGTGCCTGGGGACAGGGTGATCATTCACCCCTCCACTTT. Its protein is CAWGQGDHSPLHF. The V call is TRBV30, the J call TRBJ1-6, with 8 bases aligning to TRBD1. J lost 8 bases, V lost 5 bases, and 5 bases had no gene match. Germline CDR1 and CDR2: GTSNPN and SVGIG (reference sequence). The CDR3 runs to 13 residues.

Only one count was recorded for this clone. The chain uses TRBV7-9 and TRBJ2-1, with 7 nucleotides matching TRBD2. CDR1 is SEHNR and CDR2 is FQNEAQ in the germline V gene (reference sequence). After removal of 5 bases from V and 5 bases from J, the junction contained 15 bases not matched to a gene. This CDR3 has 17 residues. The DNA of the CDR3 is TGTGCCAGCAGCGATGAAGTCGGGACGGGAGGTAACAATGAGCAGTTCTTC. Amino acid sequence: CASSDEVGTGGNNEQFF.

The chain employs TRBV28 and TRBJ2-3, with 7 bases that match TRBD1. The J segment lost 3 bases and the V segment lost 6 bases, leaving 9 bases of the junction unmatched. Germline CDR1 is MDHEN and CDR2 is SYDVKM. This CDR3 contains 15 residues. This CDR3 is CASSPSGTVTDTQYF. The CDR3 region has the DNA TGTGCCAGCAGCCCCTCCGGGACAGTTACAGATACGCAGTATTTT.

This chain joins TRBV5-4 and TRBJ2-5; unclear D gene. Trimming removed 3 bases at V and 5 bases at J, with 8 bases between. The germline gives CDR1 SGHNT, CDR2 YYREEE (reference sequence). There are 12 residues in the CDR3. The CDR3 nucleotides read TGTGCCAGCAGCTCCGATTTTGAGACCCAGTACTTC. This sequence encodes CASSSDFETQYF. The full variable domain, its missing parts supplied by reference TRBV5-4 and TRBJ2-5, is ETGVTQSPTHLIKTRGQQVTLRCSSQSGHNTVSWYQQALGQGPQFIFQYYREEENGRGNFPPRFSGLQFPNYSSELNVNALELDDSALYLCASSSDFETQYFGPGTRLLVL.

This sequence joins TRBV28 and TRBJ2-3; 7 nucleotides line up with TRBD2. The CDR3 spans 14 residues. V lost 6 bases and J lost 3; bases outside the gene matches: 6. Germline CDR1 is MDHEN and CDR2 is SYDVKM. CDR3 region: CASRTWRGTDTQYF. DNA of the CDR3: TGTGCCAGCAGGACTTGGCGGGGGACAGATACGCAGTATTTT.

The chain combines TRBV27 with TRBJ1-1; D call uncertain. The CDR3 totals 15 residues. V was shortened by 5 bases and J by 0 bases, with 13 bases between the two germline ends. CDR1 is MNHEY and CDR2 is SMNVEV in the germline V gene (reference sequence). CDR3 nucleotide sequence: TGTGCCAGCAGTCTTTATCTGGGTATGAACACTGAAGCTTTCTTT. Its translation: CASSLYLGMNTEAFF.

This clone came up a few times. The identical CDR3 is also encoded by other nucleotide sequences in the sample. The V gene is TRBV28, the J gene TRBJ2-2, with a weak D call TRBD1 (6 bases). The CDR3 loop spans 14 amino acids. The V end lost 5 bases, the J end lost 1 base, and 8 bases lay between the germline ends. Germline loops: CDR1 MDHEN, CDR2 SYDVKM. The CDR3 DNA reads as TGTGCCAGCAGTCTGACAGGGAACACCGGGGAGCTGTTTTTT. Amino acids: CASSLTGNTGELFF.

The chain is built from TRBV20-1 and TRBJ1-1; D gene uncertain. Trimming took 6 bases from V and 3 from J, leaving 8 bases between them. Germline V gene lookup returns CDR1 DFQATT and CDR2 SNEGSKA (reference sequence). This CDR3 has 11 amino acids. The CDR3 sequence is CSAVRDTEAFF. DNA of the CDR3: TGCAGTGCGGTACGAGACACTGAAGCTTTCTTT.

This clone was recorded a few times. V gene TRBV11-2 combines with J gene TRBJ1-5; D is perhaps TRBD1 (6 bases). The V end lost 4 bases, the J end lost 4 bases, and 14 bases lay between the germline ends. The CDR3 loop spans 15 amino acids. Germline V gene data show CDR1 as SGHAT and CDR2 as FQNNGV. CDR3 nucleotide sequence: TGTGCCAGCAGCTCCAGTGGGACACAAAATCAGCCCCAGCATTTT. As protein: CASSSSGTQNQPQHF.

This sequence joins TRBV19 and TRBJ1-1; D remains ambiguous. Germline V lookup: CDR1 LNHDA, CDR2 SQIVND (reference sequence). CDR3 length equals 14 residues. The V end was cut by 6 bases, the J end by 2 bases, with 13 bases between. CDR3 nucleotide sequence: TGTGCCAGTAGCATCCGGGGATTCAACACTGAAGCTTTCTTT. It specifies CASSIRGFNTEAFF.

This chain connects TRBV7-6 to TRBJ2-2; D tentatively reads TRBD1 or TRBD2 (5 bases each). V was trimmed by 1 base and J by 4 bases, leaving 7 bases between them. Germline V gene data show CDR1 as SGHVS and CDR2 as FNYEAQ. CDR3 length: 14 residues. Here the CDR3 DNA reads TGTGCCAGCAGCTTAGGGGGGAGCACCGGGGAGCTGTTTTTT. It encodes CASSLGGSTGELFF.

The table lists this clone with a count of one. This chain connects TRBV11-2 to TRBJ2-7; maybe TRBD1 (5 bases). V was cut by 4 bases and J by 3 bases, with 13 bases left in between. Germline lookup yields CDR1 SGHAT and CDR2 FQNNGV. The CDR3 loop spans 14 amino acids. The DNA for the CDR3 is TGTGCCAGCAGCTCTCAGACAGTGTACTACGAGCAGTACTTC. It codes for CASSSQTVYYEQYF.

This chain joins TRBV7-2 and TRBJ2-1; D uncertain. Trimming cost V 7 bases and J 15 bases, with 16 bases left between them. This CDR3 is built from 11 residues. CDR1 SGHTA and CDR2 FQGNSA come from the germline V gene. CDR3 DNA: TGTGCCAGCACCAACGCCGGTTGGTGGTTCTTC. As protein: CASTNAGWWFF.

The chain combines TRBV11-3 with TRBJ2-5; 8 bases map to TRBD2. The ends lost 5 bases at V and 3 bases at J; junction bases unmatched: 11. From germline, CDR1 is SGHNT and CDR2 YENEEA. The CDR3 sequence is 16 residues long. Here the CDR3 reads CASSLRTSSHKETQYF. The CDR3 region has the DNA TGTGCCAGCAGCCTCAGGACTAGCAGCCACAAAGAGACCCAGTACTTC.

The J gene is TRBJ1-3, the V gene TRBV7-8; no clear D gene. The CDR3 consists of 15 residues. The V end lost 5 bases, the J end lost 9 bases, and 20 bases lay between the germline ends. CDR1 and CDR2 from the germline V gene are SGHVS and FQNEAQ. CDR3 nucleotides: TGTGCCAGCAGCCTGGAGCGATTGGGCGGTAGCACCATATATTTT. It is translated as CASSLERLGGSTIYF.

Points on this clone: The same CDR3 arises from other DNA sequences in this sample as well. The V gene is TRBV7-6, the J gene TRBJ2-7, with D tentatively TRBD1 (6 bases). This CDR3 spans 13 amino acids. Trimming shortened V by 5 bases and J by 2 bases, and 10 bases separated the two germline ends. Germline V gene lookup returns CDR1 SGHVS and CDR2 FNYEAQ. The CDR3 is CASSPGQTYEQYF. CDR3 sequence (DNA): TGTGCCAGCAGCCCCGGACAGACCTACGAGCAGTACTTC.

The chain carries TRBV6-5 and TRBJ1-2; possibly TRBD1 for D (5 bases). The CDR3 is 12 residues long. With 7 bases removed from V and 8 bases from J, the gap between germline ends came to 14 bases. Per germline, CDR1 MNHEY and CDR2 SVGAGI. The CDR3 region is CASTKGGDGYTF. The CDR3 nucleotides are TGTGCCAGCACTAAGGGAGGGGACGGCTACACCTTC.

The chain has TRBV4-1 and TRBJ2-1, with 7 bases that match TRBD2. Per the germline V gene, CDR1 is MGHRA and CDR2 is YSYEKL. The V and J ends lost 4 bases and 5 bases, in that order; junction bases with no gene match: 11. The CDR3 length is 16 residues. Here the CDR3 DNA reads TGCGCCAGCAGCCTAGAAGGCCTAGCGGTAAACAATGAGCAGTTCTTC. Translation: CASSLEGLAVNNEQFF.

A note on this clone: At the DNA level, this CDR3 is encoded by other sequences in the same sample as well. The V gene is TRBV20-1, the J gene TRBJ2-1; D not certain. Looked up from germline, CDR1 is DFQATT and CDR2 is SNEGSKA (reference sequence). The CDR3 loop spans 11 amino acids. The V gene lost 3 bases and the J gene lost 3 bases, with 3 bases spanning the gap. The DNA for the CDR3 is TGCAGTGCTAGGGTCTACAATGAGCAGTTCTTC. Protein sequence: CSARVYNEQFF.

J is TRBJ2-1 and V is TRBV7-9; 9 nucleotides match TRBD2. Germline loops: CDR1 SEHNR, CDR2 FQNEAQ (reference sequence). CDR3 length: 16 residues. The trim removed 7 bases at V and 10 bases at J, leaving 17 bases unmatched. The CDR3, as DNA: TGTGCCAGCACCTTGGTAACGGGCGGGAGGGATGGCGAGCAGTTCTTC. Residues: CASTLVTGGRDGEQFF.

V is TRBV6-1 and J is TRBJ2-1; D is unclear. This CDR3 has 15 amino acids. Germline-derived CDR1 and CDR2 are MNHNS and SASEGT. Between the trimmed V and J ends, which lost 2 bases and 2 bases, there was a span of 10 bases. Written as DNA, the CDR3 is TGTGCCAGCAGTGAAACCCGGAAGCCCTACAATGAGCAGTTCTTC. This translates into CASSETRKPYNEQFF.

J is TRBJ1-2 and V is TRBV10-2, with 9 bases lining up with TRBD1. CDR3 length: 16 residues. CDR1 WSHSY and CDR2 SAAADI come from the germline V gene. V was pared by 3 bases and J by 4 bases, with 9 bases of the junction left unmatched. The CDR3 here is CASSDSGQGGFYGYTF. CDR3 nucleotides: TGCGCCAGCAGTGATTCGGGACAGGGTGGGTTCTATGGCTACACCTTC.